This T cell receptor beta chain emerged from a study of T cells in Graves' hyperthyroidism and ophthalmopathy. General observations from the study: Blood held most thyroid clonotypes expanded above 0.001 frequency. Model-based prediction identified ophthalmopathy a median approximately 6 months prior to its onset.

This clonotype occurred a few times. Its antigen is still unknown. RNA transcripts were the template for amplifying TCR beta CDR3 regions. Using the HTBI primer set, a first-round RT-PCR was run on the TCR CDR3. Each CDR3 protein is one row after TCRdb ran MiXCR on the multiplex PCR reads. The sample has a few hundred thousand distinct CDR3 sequences; 40% to 55% are singletons. Those patients with uncontrolled infection, other autoimmune disease, pregnancy or lactation were excluded. Together with thyroid ultrasound, orbital computed tomography, serum thyroxine and TRAb, clinical symptoms were used for diagnoses. The sample comprised peripheral blood or thyroid tissue (not recorded which). The sequence came from an adult woman with Graves' disease, either hyperthyroidism or ophthalmopathy (not recorded which).

The CDR3 sequence: CASQYGPGNTIYF. CDR3 DNA sequence: TGTGCCAGTCAATACGGGCCTGGAAACACCATATATTTT. This sequence joins TRBV18 and TRBJ1-3; D unclear. The V gene lost 9 bases and the J gene lost 2 bases, with 11 bases spanning the gap. This CDR3 is 13 amino acids long. The germline V gene has CDR1 KGHSH and CDR2 LQKENI.